Listed here are 9 T cell receptor beta chains from one sample, sequenced in a study of naive and memory T cell subsets. Both TRBC1 and TRBC2 were covered by a beta constant-region primer of two equimolar oligonucleotides. The ligated cDNA underwent four PCR rounds using SP2 and nested alpha and beta constant-region primers. From the UMI-ligation and nested PCR reads, TCRdb called clonotypes with MiXCR, one entry per CDR3 protein. Here the sample spans 95,000 to 150,000 distinct CDR3 sequences, 30% to 45% being singletons. The specimen was central memory CD4+ T cells from blood. The receptors stem from a human donor in good health.

The chain's CDR3 is CSVRTAMNTEAFF. Here the CDR3 DNA reads TGCAGCGTTAGGACAGCCATGAACACTGAAGCTTTCTTT. This rearrangement joins TRBV29-1 to TRBJ1-1; D perhaps matches TRBD1 (6 bases). V was shortened by 5 bases and J by 0 bases, with 10 bases between the two germline ends. This CDR3 comprises 13 residues. The V gene's germline CDR1 is SQVTM and CDR2 ANQGSEA.

This clonotype has more than one count but fewer than ten. The V call is TRBV7-2, the J call TRBJ1-2, with D hard to call. Per germline, CDR1 SGHTA and CDR2 FQGNSA. This CDR3 contains 13 residues. V was cut by 1 base and J by 3 bases, with 6 bases left in between. The CDR3 reads CASSLVRDYGYTF. The CDR3 DNA sequence: TGTGCCAGCAGCTTAGTGCGGGACTATGGCTACACCTTC.

This sequence joins TRBV11-2 and TRBJ2-7; D is perhaps TRBD2 (6 bases). The V and J ends lost 0 bases and 0 bases respectively, with 15 bases between them. The germline gives CDR1 SGHAT, CDR2 FQNNGV. The CDR3 contains 17 residues. Here the CDR3 DNA reads TGTGCCAGCAGCTTAGATCGGGGCGGGGAGGCCTCCTACGAGCAGTACTTC. It specifies CASSLDRGGEASYEQYF.

The chain is built from TRBV5-6 and TRBJ1-1; D gene unclear. The CDR3 sequence is 14 residues long. The germline V and J ends were trimmed by 4 bases and 4 bases, with 14 bases remaining between them. CDR1 SGHDT and CDR2 YYEEEE come from the germline V gene. The DNA for the CDR3 is TGTGCCAGCAGCCAAGGCGGCCTGGGCACTGAAGCTTTCTTT. Its protein product is CASSQGGLGTEAFF.

This clonotype was seen at least ten times. The chain has TRBV4-1 and TRBJ2-3, with D tentatively TRBD2 (6 bases). V lost 0 bases, J lost 3 bases, and 13 bases lay in between. This CDR3 spans 16 amino acids. Germline-derived CDR1 and CDR2 are MGHRA and YSYEKL. The CDR3 nucleotides are TGCGCCAGCAGCCAAGAGATCGGCGGGAAGACAGATACGCAGTATTTT. This encodes CASSQEIGGKTDTQYF.

This clonotype was seen at least ten times. The chain carries TRBV28 and TRBJ2-7; the D is unclear. This CDR3 contains 14 residues. Germline assignment: CDR1 MDHEN and CDR2 SYDVKM. The V gene lost 2 bases and the J gene lost 6 bases, with 14 bases spanning the gap. CDR3 residues: CASSLVSRVGEQYF. CDR3 DNA: TGTGCCAGCAGTTTAGTTTCCCGGGTGGGCGAGCAGTACTTC. Together with reference TRBV28 and TRBJ2-7, the CDR3 gives the full variable domain: DVKVTQSSRYLVKRTGEKVFLECVQDMDHENMFWYRQDPGLGLRLIYFSYDVKMKEKGDIPEGYSVSREKKERFSLILESASTNQTSMYLCASSLVSRVGEQYFGPGTRLTVT.

This clonotype was observed a handful of times. The genes are TRBV19 and TRBJ1-5; D is uncertain. The germline gives CDR1 LNHDA, CDR2 SQIVND (reference sequence). The CDR3 is 15 amino acids. V lost 3 bases and J 1 base, leaving 10 bases between the germline ends. The CDR3 nucleotides read TGTGCCAGTAGTATGGCAGGAGGGAGCAATCAGCCCCAGCATTTT. Protein: CASSMAGGSNQPQHF.

A few counts support this clonotype. The gene calls are TRBV9 and TRBJ2-1; no firm D call. Looked up from germline, CDR1 is SGDLS and CDR2 is YYNGEE. CDR3 length equals 16 residues. V shed 4 bases and J shed 0 bases, with 14 bases lying between them. CDR3 nucleotides: TGTGCCAGCAGCCCCAGAGCCCTGAGCTCCTACAATGAGCAGTTCTTC. Its protein product is CASSPRALSSYNEQFF.

This chain joins TRBV20-1 and TRBJ1-5, with D possibly matching TRBD1 (6 bases). The CDR3 consists of 15 residues. The germline V gene encodes CDR1 DFQATT and CDR2 SNEGSKA (reference sequence). V lost 1 base and J 0 bases, leaving 10 bases between the germline ends. In DNA, the CDR3 is TGCAGTGCTAGAGCGGGGGCAGTTAGCAATCAGCCCCAGCATTTT. Amino acid sequence: CSARAGAVSNQPQHF.